A single sample is the source of the 25 T cell receptor beta chains below, sequenced in a study of CD8 T cells in Susac syndrome. Random hexamers were used to reverse transcribe the RNA input (about 0.5 to 1 ug). One entry per CDR3 protein results from TCRdb running MiXCR on the immunoSEQ multiplex PCR reads. The sample contains 300,000 or so distinct CDR3 sequences, roughly 94% of which appear only once. Specimen: CD4+ T cells from PBMCs. The receptors originated from a human donor with multiple sclerosis.

The V and J genes are TRBV3-1 and TRBJ2-7; possible D gene TRBD1, 5 bases. V dropped 6 bases and J dropped 2 bases, with 17 bases sitting between them. Germline V lookup: CDR1 LGHDT, CDR2 YNNKEL (reference sequence). This CDR3 has 15 residues. In DNA form, the CDR3 reads TGTGCCAGCAGTCAAAGTCCAGGGCTAACCTACGAGCAGTACTTC. This encodes CASSQSPGLTYEQYF.

The rearrangement uses TRBV11-2 and TRBJ2-7; D might be TRBD2 (5 bases). Trimming pared 4 bases from V and 0 bases from J, leaving 13 bases between. Germline assignment: CDR1 SGHAT and CDR2 FQNNGV. There are 15 residues in the CDR3. The CDR3 sequence: CASSSIRGSSYEQYF. The CDR3 DNA follows: TGTGCCAGCAGCTCCATACGAGGGAGCTCCTACGAGCAGTACTTC.

The chain joins TRBV20-1 to TRBJ1-5; D ambiguous. V lost 6 bases and J lost 0, with 9 bases in between. Germline-derived CDR1 and CDR2 are DFQATT and SNEGSKA (reference sequence). The CDR3 is 13 amino acids. In DNA form, the CDR3 reads TGCAGTGCAATACTTGATAGCAATCAGCCCCAGCATTTT. Translation: CSAILDSNQPQHF.

The genes are TRBV5-1 and TRBJ2-5, with 9 positions matching TRBD2. The germline CDR1 and CDR2 sequences are SGHRS and YFSETQ. The V gene end was trimmed by 4 bases and the J gene end by 5 bases; junction bases not matched to a gene: 6. The CDR3 totals 14 residues. CDR3 in amino acids: CASSQGLAGETQYF. CDR3 bases: TGCGCCAGCAGCCAGGGACTAGCAGGGGAGACCCAGTACTTC.

The chain couples TRBV11-1 to TRBJ2-1; D might be TRBD1 (7 bases). V lost 8 bases and J 4 bases, leaving 12 bases between the germline ends. In germline, CDR1 is SGHAT, CDR2 FQDESV (reference sequence). This CDR3 is 13 amino acids long. CDR3 sequence reads: CASEQGGYNEQFF. DNA of the CDR3: TGTGCCAGCGAGCAGGGGGGATACAATGAGCAGTTCTTC. Full variable domain (rest looked up from reference TRBV11-1 and TRBJ2-1): EAEVAQSPRYKITEKSQAVAFWCDPISGHATLYWYRQILGQGPELLVQFQDESVVDDSQLPKDRFSAERLKGVDSTLKIQPAELGDSAMYLCASEQGGYNEQFFGPGTRLTVL.

This clonotype was detected once. The V and J genes are TRBV9 and TRBJ2-5, with 7 positions matching TRBD2. CDR1 is SGDLS and CDR2 is YYNGEE in the germline V gene. V shed 3 bases, J shed 4 bases, and the junction held 6 bases outside the gene matches. This CDR3 is built from 14 residues. The CDR3 DNA reads TGTGCCAGCAGCGCGGACCCGGGGGGAGAGACCCAGTACTTC. Its protein is CASSADPGGETQYF.

Only one count was recorded for this clonotype. V and J are TRBV23-1 and TRBJ1-1; no reliable D call. TRBV23-1 qualifies as an ORF whose function is uncertain. Trimming took off 2 bases at V and 11 bases at J, with 9 bases between the two ends. This CDR3 has 11 amino acids. In DNA form, the CDR3 reads TGCGCCAGCAGTCAAGGTTGGTGGGCTTTCTTT. Amino acid sequence: CASSQGWWAFF.

The chain has TRBV20-1 and TRBJ2-1; maybe TRBD1 (5 bases). The germline CDR1 and CDR2 sequences are DFQATT and SNEGSKA (reference sequence). The CDR3 is made up of 17 amino acids. Deletions cut 0 bases from V and 6 bases from J, with 21 bases between. The CDR3 nucleotides are TGCAGTGCTAGAGATCTCGTCGGACATGCTGGCGGCAATGAGCAGTTCTTC. It encodes CSARDLVGHAGGNEQFF.

The rearrangement links TRBV6-6 to TRBJ1-2; D perhaps matches TRBD1 (6 bases). The CDR3 runs 15 residues. Germline V gene lookup returns CDR1 MNHNY and CDR2 SVGAGI (reference sequence). V was cut by 6 bases and J by 4 bases, with 18 bases left in between. The CDR3: CASRTTGLRAYGYTF. The DNA of the CDR3 is TGTGCCAGCAGGACAACAGGGCTTAGGGCCTATGGCTACACCTTC.

The chain joins TRBV20-1 to TRBJ1-2; D uncertain. The CDR3 covers 13 residues. The V end lost 1 base, the J end lost 3 bases, and 9 bases lay between the germline ends. The germline V gene has CDR1 DFQATT and CDR2 SNEGSKA (reference sequence). CDR3 region: CSARGRADYGYTF. The CDR3 nucleotides read TGCAGTGCTAGAGGACGGGCTGACTATGGCTACACCTTC.

A single count supports this clonotype. V gene TRBV5-6 combines with J gene TRBJ2-5; no firm D call. The CDR3 runs 15 residues. The V end lost 1 base, the J end lost 2 bases, and 12 bases lay between the germline ends. The germline V gene has CDR1 SGHDT and CDR2 YYEEEE. The CDR3 is CASSLWWEPQETQYF. The DNA of the CDR3 is TGTGCCAGCAGCTTGTGGTGGGAACCGCAAGAGACCCAGTACTTC.

The chain carries TRBV5-1 and TRBJ2-1; TRBD1 matches 9 bases. The CDR3 covers 14 residues. Trimming at V came to 4 bases and at J to 8 bases, leaving 7 bases not matched to a gene. Germline-derived CDR1 and CDR2 are SGHRS and YFSETQ. The CDR3 protein is CASSRDRGVHEQFF. As DNA, the CDR3 is TGCGCCAGCAGCAGAGACAGGGGGGTGCATGAGCAGTTCTTC.

The J gene is TRBJ1-1, the V gene TRBV5-1; D perhaps matches TRBD1 (5 bases). The CDR3 covers 15 residues. From germline, CDR1 is SGHRS and CDR2 YFSETQ. Trimming removed 4 bases at V and 0 bases at J, with 13 bases between. Here the CDR3 reads CASSHRDPLNTEAFF. The CDR3 coding sequence is TGCGCCAGCAGCCACCGGGACCCCCTGAACACTGAAGCTTTCTTT.

The chain is built from TRBV30 and TRBJ2-2; D gene unclear. This CDR3 has 12 amino acids. With 2 bases removed from V and 6 bases from J, the gap between germline ends came to 7 bases. The germline CDR1 and CDR2 sequences are GTSNPN and SVGIG (reference sequence). The CDR3 spells CAWSFVPGELFF. The CDR3 DNA follows: TGTGCCTGGAGTTTCGTCCCCGGGGAGCTGTTTTTT.

The chain has TRBV7-2 and TRBJ2-1; D is undetermined. CDR1 is SGHTA and CDR2 is FQGNSA in the germline V gene. The ends were cut back, 6 bases at V and 13 bases at J, with 13 bases in the middle. CDR3 length: 11 amino acids. The CDR3 protein is CASRAAALQFF. The DNA of the CDR3 is TGTGCCAGCAGGGCGGCGGCACTTCAGTTCTTC.

This sequence joins TRBV29-1 and TRBJ1-4, with D hard to call. The CDR3 loop spans 13 amino acids. V dropped 6 bases and J dropped 5 bases, with 13 bases sitting between them. Per the germline V gene, CDR1 is SQVTM and CDR2 is ANQGSEA. CDR3 loop: CSVERGFNEKLFF. The CDR3 region has the DNA TGCAGCGTCGAGCGAGGATTCAATGAAAAACTGTTTTTT.

V gene TRBV5-1 combines with J gene TRBJ1-1, with TRBD1 matching over 7 bases. Germline V gene sequence: CDR1 SGHRS, CDR2 YFSETQ. There are 14 residues in the CDR3. Trimming took 2 bases from V and 5 from J; bases not matched to a gene: 6. The CDR3 sequence is CASSFGETGTEAFF. The CDR3 coding sequence is TGCGCCAGCAGCTTTGGGGAGACAGGGACTGAAGCTTTCTTT.

This chain joins TRBV10-2 and TRBJ2-7; D unclear. CDR3 length equals 13 residues. V lost 3 bases and J 0 bases, leaving 6 bases between the germline ends. Looked up from germline, CDR1 is WSHSY and CDR2 is SAAADI. CDR3 nucleotide sequence: TGCGCCAGCAGTGAAGCCAGCTCCTACGAGCAGTACTTC. It yields the protein CASSEASSYEQYF.

V gene TRBV12-3 or TRBV12-4 combines with J gene TRBJ1-1; TRBD1 is a possible D gene (6 bases). Trimming removed 5 bases at V and 5 bases at J, with 12 bases between. The CDR3 contains 13 residues. The CDR3 spells CASSPRRGTEAFF. Written as DNA, the CDR3 is TGTGCCAGCAGTCCCCGCAGGGGTACTGAAGCTTTCTTT.

The chain recombines TRBV12-3 or TRBV12-4 with TRBJ2-3; D not resolved. V gave up 2 bases and J gave up 4 bases, with 4 bases separating them. The CDR3 sequence is 12 residues long. The CDR3 DNA reads TGTGCCAGCAGTTTACAGGCAGATACGCAGTATTTT. This sequence encodes CASSLQADTQYF.

This clonotype appeared a single time. The chain has TRBV20-1 and TRBJ2-1, with TRBD2 identical over 10 bases. The V gene's germline CDR1 is DFQATT and CDR2 SNEGSKA (reference sequence). V lost 0 bases to trimming and J lost 6 bases; unmatched junction nucleotides: 8. This CDR3 has 16 residues. In nucleotides, the CDR3 is TGCAGTGCTAGAGACGCAGCGGGAGGGCCGGCCAATGAGCAGTTCTTC. It specifies CSARDAAGGPANEQFF.

The chain employs TRBV3-1 and TRBJ2-4; 12 nucleotides match TRBD2. CDR1 is LGHDT, CDR2 YNNKEL, per germline (reference sequence). The V segment lost 6 bases and the J segment 7 bases; nucleotides outside the gene matches: 4. This CDR3 spans 14 amino acids. For the CDR3, the DNA is TGTGCCAGCAGACTAGCGGGAGGAGGTAACATTCAGTACTTC. The encoded protein is CASRLAGGGNIQYF.

This clonotype was recorded only once. This chain joins TRBV7-8 and TRBJ2-7, with TRBD2 matching 7 bases. The V segment lost 5 bases and the J segment 2 bases; nucleotides outside the gene matches: 9. The CDR3 length is 15 residues. In germline, CDR1 is SGHVS, CDR2 FQNEAQ. The CDR3 is CASSPLSSGPYEQYF. CDR3 nucleotides: TGTGCCAGCAGCCCCCTTTCTAGCGGACCCTACGAGCAGTACTTC.

The V call is TRBV30, the J call TRBJ2-3; D is possibly TRBD1 (6 bases). This CDR3 spans 15 amino acids. With 0 bases removed from V and 3 bases from J, the gap between germline ends came to 13 bases. The germline V gene has CDR1 GTSNPN and CDR2 SVGIG (reference sequence). CDR3 in amino acids: CAWSVYRAKTDTQYF. CDR3 bases: TGTGCCTGGAGTGTCTACAGGGCGAAGACAGATACGCAGTATTTT.

This clonotype was picked up a small number of times. The rearrangement uses TRBV5-6 and TRBJ1-5; D may be TRBD1 (5 bases). The ends were cut back, 4 bases at V and 1 base at J, with 9 bases in the middle. The CDR3 is 14 amino acids. Germline CDR1 SGHDT, CDR2 YYEEEE. DNA of the CDR3: TGTGCCAGCAGCCCTCGACAGAGCAATCAGCCCCAGCATTTT. Protein: CASSPRQSNQPQHF.